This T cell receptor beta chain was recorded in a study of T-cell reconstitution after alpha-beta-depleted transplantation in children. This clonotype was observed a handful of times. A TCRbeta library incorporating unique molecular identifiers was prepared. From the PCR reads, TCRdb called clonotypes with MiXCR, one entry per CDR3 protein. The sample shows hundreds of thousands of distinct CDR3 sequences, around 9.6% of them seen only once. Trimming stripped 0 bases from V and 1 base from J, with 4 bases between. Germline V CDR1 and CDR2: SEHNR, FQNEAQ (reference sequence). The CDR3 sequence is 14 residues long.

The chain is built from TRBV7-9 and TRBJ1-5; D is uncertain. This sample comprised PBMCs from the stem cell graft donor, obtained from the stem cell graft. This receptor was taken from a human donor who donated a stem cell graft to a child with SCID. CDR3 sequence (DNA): TGTGCCAGCAGCTTAGCGAACAGCAATCAGCCCCAGCATTTT. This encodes CASSLANSNQPQHF. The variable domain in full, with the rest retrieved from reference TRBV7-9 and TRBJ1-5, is DTGVSQNPRHKITKRGQNVTFRCDPISEHNRLYWYRQTLGQGPEFLTYFQNEAQLEKSRLLSDRFSAERPKGSFSTLEIQRTEQGDSAMYLCASSLANSNQPQHFGDGTRLSIL.